This T cell receptor beta chain was obtained from a study of T cells after yellow fever vaccination. For the study at large: The authors prepared low-cell-number fractions using SMART-Seq v4 Ultra Low Input. Study-level results: From the bulk population, abundant clonotypes could contaminate and appear within FACS-sorted repertoires. Clonotypes shared by both compartments, CD4 and CD8, made up a small share.

This clonotype was observed a few times. Antigen: not known. V gave up 6 bases and J gave up 1 base, with 14 bases separating them. CDR3 length equals 15 residues. Germline loops: CDR1 MRHNA, CDR2 SNTAGT. Each CDR3 protein is one row after TCRdb ran MiXCR on the 5' RACE reads. In the table there are some 390,000 distinct CDR3 sequences, around 20% of which are singletons. Source: PBMCs, taken before the yellow fever booster vaccination. This clonotype originated in a man aged 18 to 29 who received the YFV17D yellow fever vaccine. The genes are TRBV6-4 and TRBJ2-3; possibly TRBD1 for D (6 bases). The CDR3 loop is CASRTQGTGTDTQYF. In DNA, the CDR3 is TGTGCCAGCAGAACACAGGGAACGGGCACAGATACGCAGTATTTT.